The 20 T cell receptor beta chains in this list originate from one sample, sequenced in a study of regulatory T cells in long-lasting Graves disease. The time point: newly diagnosed GD, antithyroid drugs for less than 3 months. RNA isolated from PBMCs was used to make the TCR library. CDR3 regions were amplified by Arm-PCR using iRepertoire HTBI primers to build TCR beta libraries. One entry per CDR3 protein results from TCRdb running MiXCR on the multiplex PCR reads. The sample gives 350,000 to 400,000 distinct CDR3 sequences, 15% to 20% of which show up once; around 21% is in the top ten. This sample was shared with a second study, whose subject was T cells in Graves' hyperthyroidism and ophthalmopathy.

The sequenced sample was peripheral blood mononuclear cells (PBMCs), obtained at new diagnosis, from a patient treated with antithyroid drugs. Source of these receptors: a woman under 30 with Graves disease.

This rearrangement joins TRBV7-9 to TRBJ1-1; possibly TRBD1 for D (5 bases). V was shortened by 5 bases and J by 5 bases, with 18 bases between the two germline ends. Looked up from germline, CDR1 is SEHNR and CDR2 is FQNEAQ (reference sequence). The CDR3 runs to 15 residues. The DNA of the CDR3 is TGTGCCAGCAGCCTTGGAGGGGCCCTGAGGACTGAAGCTTTCTTT. The encoded protein is CASSLGGALRTEAFF.

This clonotype was seen at least ten times. V usage is TRBV28 and J usage is TRBJ1-3; possibly TRBD1 for D (6 bases). The CDR3 is 13 residues long. Between the trimmed V and J ends, which lost 1 base and 10 bases, there was a span of 11 bases. In germline, CDR1 is MDHEN, CDR2 SYDVKM. CDR3: CASSLLRGLTIYF. The CDR3 DNA reads TGTGCCAGCAGTTTATTACGGGGGCTGACCATATATTTT.

V usage is TRBV20-1 and J usage is TRBJ2-7, with unresolved D. CDR3 length equals 15 residues. The V and J ends lost 0 bases and 0 bases respectively, with 12 bases between them. Germline CDR1 and CDR2: DFQATT and SNEGSKA (reference sequence). The CDR3 protein is CSARELVSTSYEQYF. The CDR3 DNA reads as TGCAGTGCTAGAGAACTCGTTTCAACCTCCTACGAGCAGTACTTC.

The sample holds many counts of this clonotype. The chain recombines TRBV5-5 with TRBJ2-2, with TRBD1 as a possible D gene (5 bases). The CDR3 runs to 14 residues. Trimming removed 1 base from V and 4 bases from J, with 8 bases in between. The V gene's germline CDR1 is SGHKS and CDR2 YYEKEE (reference sequence). CDR3 nucleotide sequence: TGTGCCAGCAGCTTGAGTCAGGGCACCGGGGAGCTGTTTTTT. Amino acid sequence: CASSLSQGTGELFF. Full variable domain (outside the CDR3, taken from reference TRBV5-5 and TRBJ2-2): DAGVTQSPTHLIKTRGQQVTLRCSPISGHKSVSWYQQVLGQGPQFIFQYYEKEERGRGNFPDRFSARQFPNYSSELNVNALLLGDSALYLCASSLSQGTGELFFGEGSRLTVL.

CDR3 amino acids: CASSLRGSGQGWTQYF. DNA for the CDR3: TGCGCCAGCAGCTTGAGGGGCAGCGGACAAGGCTGGACCCAGTACTTC. This chain joins TRBV5-1 and TRBJ2-5; D assignment may be TRBD1 or TRBD2 (5 bases each). Trimming shortened V by 1 base and J by 7 bases, and 20 bases separated the two germline ends. The germline CDR1 and CDR2 sequences are SGHRS and YFSETQ. This CDR3 has 16 residues.

This clonotype has a handful of counts. The genes are TRBV6-1 and TRBJ1-1; no reliable D call. V was clipped by 5 bases and J by 1 base, with 11 bases between them. CDR1 and CDR2 (germline): MNHNS, SASEGT. The CDR3 contains 14 residues. CDR3 protein: CASSKQNRNTEAFF. As DNA, the CDR3 is TGTGCCAGCAGTAAACAAAATCGGAACACTGAAGCTTTCTTT.

Ten or more counts support this clonotype. V and J are TRBV5-6 and TRBJ2-7; 13 nucleotides line up with TRBD2. Germline lookup yields CDR1 SGHDT and CDR2 YYEEEE. The CDR3 has 16 residues. V shed 4 bases and J 6 bases; nucleotides not matched to a gene: 10. CDR3 sequence: CASSKRGLAGRREQYF. CDR3 sequence (DNA): TGTGCCAGCAGCAAACGGGGACTAGCGGGAAGGCGCGAGCAGTACTTC.

The chain has TRBV29-1 and TRBJ1-1, with D possibly TRBD1 on 5 matching bases. CDR3 length: 13 residues. Per the germline V gene, CDR1 is SQVTM and CDR2 is ANQGSEA. V lost 6 bases to trimming and J lost 1 base, with 12 bases between them. The CDR3 DNA is TGCAGCGTCGTTGGGGGTTCGAACACTGAAGCTTTCTTT. This encodes CSVVGGSNTEAFF.

The chain uses TRBV5-1 and TRBJ2-1; TRBD2 matches at 8 bases. The germline CDR1 and CDR2 sequences are SGHRS and YFSETQ. After removal of 4 bases from V and 0 bases from J, the junction contained 15 bases not matched to a gene. The CDR3 is 19 amino acids. The CDR3 sequence is CASSSQFPGLASSYNEQFF. Written as DNA, the CDR3 is TGCGCCAGCAGCAGCCAATTTCCTGGACTAGCTTCCTCCTACAATGAGCAGTTCTTC.

This clonotype occurred a few times. V usage is TRBV6-2 or TRBV6-3 and J usage is TRBJ1-2; 9 nucleotides match TRBD1. V dropped 6 bases and J dropped 5; count of bases not matched to a gene: 10. CDR3 length: 15 amino acids. Germline V gives CDR1 MNHEY, CDR2 SVGEGT. This CDR3 is CASRTPGQGLYGYTF. The CDR3 DNA follows: TGTGCCAGCAGGACTCCGGGACAGGGCCTTTATGGCTACACCTTC.

This clonotype was found many times. The chain carries TRBV6-1 and TRBJ2-2; 7 bases agree with TRBD2. Germline V gene sequence: CDR1 MNHNS, CDR2 SASEGT. With V trimmed by 10 bases and J by 4 bases, 9 bases remained unmatched. CDR3 length: 14 amino acids. CDR3 in amino acids: CAIGGSSGTGELFF. CDR3 nucleotides: TGTGCCATTGGAGGGTCTAGCGGCACCGGGGAGCTGTTTTTT.

This clonotype was recorded at least ten times. The V and J genes are TRBV2 and TRBJ1-1; a weak D match, TRBD1 (6 bases). Germline assignment: CDR1 SNHLY and CDR2 FYNNEI. The CDR3 sequence is 14 residues long. Trimming took 7 bases from V and 1 from J, leaving 13 bases between them. The chain's CDR3 is CASTTDRWNTEAFF. The CDR3 DNA reads as TGTGCCAGCACCACGGACAGATGGAACACTGAAGCTTTCTTT. Full variable domain (rest looked up from reference TRBV2 and TRBJ1-1): EPEVTQTPSHQVTQMGQEVILRCVPISNHLYFYWYRQILGQKVEFLVSFYNNEISEKSEIFDDQFSVERPDGSNFTLKIRSTKLEDSAMYFCASTTDRWNTEAFFGQGTRLTVV.

This clonotype was seen ten or more times. The genes are TRBV18 and TRBJ2-3; tentatively, D is TRBD1 (6 bases). The length of the CDR3 is 13 residues. Per germline, CDR1 KGHSH and CDR2 LQKENI. V was shortened by 8 bases and J by 3 bases, with 12 bases between the two germline ends. The DNA for the CDR3 is TGTGCCAGCAGCCCTCAGGGGACAGATACGCAGTATTTT. It translates to CASSPQGTDTQYF.

This clonotype has just a few counts. The chain is built from TRBV28 and TRBJ2-7, with 8 bases that match TRBD1. The V gene end was trimmed by 5 bases and the J gene end by 4 bases; junction bases not matched to a gene: 4. CDR1 and CDR2 from the germline V gene are MDHEN and SYDVKM. The CDR3 covers 13 residues. CDR3 amino acids: CASSGTGLYEQYF. Here the CDR3 DNA reads TGTGCCAGCAGTGGGACAGGCCTTTACGAGCAGTACTTC. Using reference TRBV28 and TRBJ2-7 for the parts outside the CDR3, the full variable domain is DVKVTQSSRYLVKRTGEKVFLECVQDMDHENMFWYRQDPGLGLRLIYFSYDVKMKEKGDIPEGYSVSREKKERFSLILESASTNQTSMYLCASSGTGLYEQYFGPGTRLTVT.

This clonotype came up many times. The rearrangement links TRBV12-3 or TRBV12-4 to TRBJ2-7; tentatively, D is TRBD2 (5 bases). V was pared by 2 bases and J by 3 bases, with 11 bases between. The CDR3 runs to 14 residues. The CDR3 coding sequence is TGTGCCAGCAGTTTAACCCACGGGGTCTACGAGCAGTACTTC. Residues: CASSLTHGVYEQYF.

This clonotype has a count of ten or more. This chain links TRBV7-9 with TRBJ2-7, with D uncertain. The V and J ends lost 4 bases and 4 bases respectively, with 8 bases between them. This CDR3 contains 12 residues. Looked up from germline, CDR1 is SEHNR and CDR2 is FQNEAQ (reference sequence). The CDR3 bases are TGTGCCAGCAGCTACCTCCAATACGAGCAGTACTTC. Amino acids: CASSYLQYEQYF.

This clonotype was observed at least ten times. The J gene is TRBJ2-3, the V gene TRBV12-3 or TRBV12-4, with 7 bases that match TRBD2. V was pared by 1 base and J by 1 base, with 2 bases of the junction left unmatched. The CDR3 is 15 amino acids. CDR3 in DNA: TGTGCCAGCAGTTTAGGAGCGGGACGCACAGATACGCAGTATTTT. Residues: CASSLGAGRTDTQYF.

Many counts were recorded for this clonotype. The chain recombines TRBV11-2 with TRBJ2-1; 9 bases agree with TRBD2. J gave up 8 bases and V 4 bases, and 18 bases lay outside the gene matches. Germline V CDR1 and CDR2: SGHAT, FQNNGV. The CDR3 extends over 18 amino acids. The CDR3 DNA sequence: TGTGCCAGCAGCTCCACGATCCAAAAGGCGGGAGGGCGGTATGAGCAGTTCTTC. Protein sequence: CASSSTIQKAGGRYEQFF.

This clonotype was counted ten times or more. This chain links TRBV2 with TRBJ2-3, with 8 nucleotides matching TRBD2. Germline V gene lookup returns CDR1 SNHLY and CDR2 FYNNEI. The ends lost 7 bases at V and 3 bases at J; junction bases unmatched: 6. CDR3 length equals 14 residues. The CDR3, as DNA: TGTGCCAGCACAGCGGGAGTGAGTACAGATACGCAGTATTTT. Translation gives CASTAGVSTDTQYF.

This clonotype appeared many times. CDR3 sequence: CAISVSSSGSRNEQFF. The CDR3 nucleotides are TGTGCCATCAGTGTAAGTTCTAGCGGGAGCAGGAATGAGCAGTTCTTC. The chain links TRBV10-3 to TRBJ2-1, with 10 bases matching TRBD2. In germline, CDR1 is ENHRY, CDR2 SYGVKD. J gave up 7 bases and V 4 bases, and 10 bases lay outside the gene matches. CDR3 length equals 16 residues.